These 18 T cell receptor beta chains share one sample of origin, sequenced in a study of blood T cell repertoires in COVID-19. Produced via immunoSEQ multiplex PCR; TCRdb's table is partial and in-frame only. Among fewer than 450,000 clones, 88% were seen once, and the ten largest hold 2% to 2.5%. The sample was PBMCs or T cells enriched from blood (not recorded which). The receptor set was obtained from a woman in her thirties or forties with acute COVID-19.

The chain couples TRBV2 to TRBJ1-5, with TRBD1 as a possible D gene (6 bases). V was pared by 4 bases and J by 1 base, with 17 bases between. The CDR3 covers 17 residues. The V gene's germline CDR1 is SNHLY and CDR2 FYNNEI. CDR3 protein: CASSVLSGTKSNQPQHF. In nucleotides, the CDR3 is TGTGCCAGCAGTGTTCTATCCGGGACAAAAAGCAATCAGCCCCAGCATTTT. The entire variable domain, with the rest obtained from reference TRBV2 and TRBJ1-5, is as follows: EPEVTQTPSHQVTQMGQEVILRCVPISNHLYFYWYRQILGQKVEFLVSFYNNEISEKSEIFDDQFSVERPDGSNFTLKIRSTKLEDSAMYFCASSVLSGTKSNQPQHFGDGTRLSIL.

The chain combines TRBV30 with TRBJ1-1; D is ambiguous. V gave up 2 bases and J gave up 4 bases, with 8 bases separating them. Germline V CDR1 and CDR2: GTSNPN, SVGIG (reference sequence). The CDR3 length is 12 residues. The CDR3: CAWSPRVTEAFF. The DNA for the CDR3 is TGTGCCTGGAGTCCTCGGGTCACTGAAGCTTTCTTT.

This chain links TRBV5-1 with TRBJ2-5; D is perhaps TRBD1 (6 bases). The CDR3 is 14 residues long. From germline, CDR1 is SGHRS and CDR2 YFSETQ. Trimming shortened V by 4 bases and J by 5 bases, and 15 bases separated the two germline ends. The CDR3 DNA reads TGCGCCAGCAGCACACGGACAGAGGGTGAGACCCAGTACTTC. This codes for CASSTRTEGETQYF. The full variable domain, with the rest looked up from reference TRBV5-1 and TRBJ2-5, is KAGVTQTPRYLIKTRGQQVTLSCSPISGHRSVSWYQQTPGQGLQFLFEYFSETQRNKGNFPGRFSGRQFSNSRSEMNVSTLELGDSALYLCASSTRTEGETQYFGPGTRLLVL.

This chain joins TRBV5-1 and TRBJ2-5; 9 bases map to TRBD2. CDR3 length equals 16 residues. With V trimmed by 4 bases and J by 4 bases, 11 bases remained unmatched. Germline lookup yields CDR1 SGHRS and CDR2 YFSETQ. In DNA form, the CDR3 reads TGCGCCAGCAGCCACCTAGCGGGGCAACCTAGAGAGACCCAGTACTTC. This translates into CASSHLAGQPRETQYF.

This clone was seen just once. The rearrangement joins TRBV4-2 to TRBJ2-3; 12 bases are a match to TRBD2. Trimming took 0 bases from V and 6 from J; bases not matched to a gene: 7. Germline CDR1 LGHNA, CDR2 YNFKEQ. The length of the CDR3 is 17 residues. The DNA of the CDR3 is TGTGCCAGCAGCCAAGATCACCTAGCGGGGGGGCGGGATACGCAGTATTTT. Translation gives CASSQDHLAGGRDTQYF.

This chain joins TRBV11-2 and TRBJ2-7, with D unresolved. The V gene's germline CDR1 is SGHAT and CDR2 FQNNGV. CDR3 length: 13 amino acids. Trimming pared 1 base from V and 3 bases from J, leaving 7 bases between. CDR3 residues: CASSLASFYEQYF. As DNA, the CDR3 is TGTGCCAGCAGCTTAGCCAGTTTCTACGAGCAGTACTTC.

CDR3 coding DNA: TGTGCCTGGAGTGCCAACGGGGGGACCGAAGCTTTCTTT. Translated: CAWSANGGTEAFF. V is TRBV30 and J is TRBJ1-1, with TRBD1 as a possible D gene (5 bases). This CDR3 region has 13 residues. Trimming took 1 base from V and 8 from J, leaving 14 bases between them. Germline V lookup: CDR1 GTSNPN, CDR2 SVGIG (reference sequence).

The table lists this clone with a count of one. J is TRBJ2-7 and V is TRBV7-8; D perhaps matches TRBD1 (6 bases). CDR3 length: 15 amino acids. Germline V gives CDR1 SGHVS, CDR2 FQNEAQ. Trimming pared 0 bases from V and 3 bases from J, leaving 12 bases between. This CDR3 is CASSLAGAPVYEQYF. For the CDR3, the DNA is TGTGCCAGCAGCTTAGCGGGGGCTCCGGTCTACGAGCAGTACTTC.

The rearrangement joins TRBV18 to TRBJ2-1; TRBD2 aligns across 10 bases. Germline V lookup: CDR1 KGHSH, CDR2 LQKENI. The CDR3 extends over 18 amino acids. After removal of 3 bases from V and 0 bases from J, the junction contained 8 bases not matched to a gene. The CDR3 sequence: CASSPYRTSGSSYNEQFF. In nucleotides, the CDR3 is TGTGCCAGCTCACCCTATCGGACTAGCGGAAGCTCCTACAATGAGCAGTTCTTC.

The chain joins TRBV5-5 to TRBJ2-1; the D is unclear. V lost 0 bases and J 4 bases, leaving 11 bases between the germline ends. This CDR3 comprises 15 residues. CDR1 SGHKS and CDR2 YYEKEE come from the germline V gene (reference sequence). CDR3 amino acids: CASSLGGNNYNEQFF. For the CDR3, the DNA is TGTGCCAGCAGCTTGGGAGGTAATAATTACAATGAGCAGTTCTTC.

The gene calls are TRBV5-4 and TRBJ1-3; D remains ambiguous. Germline V gene data show CDR1 as SGHNT and CDR2 as YYREEE (reference sequence). V was trimmed by 0 bases and J by 0 bases, leaving 7 bases between them. The CDR3 consists of 15 residues. The CDR3 region has the DNA TGTGCCAGCAGCTTGGGCGGTAGCTCTGGAAACACCATATATTTT. This sequence encodes CASSLGGSSGNTIYF.

The chain joins TRBV10-3 to TRBJ2-1; D gene unclear. Germline V gene lookup returns CDR1 ENHRY and CDR2 SYGVKD. Trimming cost V 3 bases and J 7 bases, with 7 bases left between them. The CDR3 extends over 12 amino acids. CDR3 in amino acids: CAISDEANEQFF. CDR3 nucleotides: TGTGCCATCAGTGATGAGGCTAATGAGCAGTTCTTC.

The gene calls are TRBV7-2 and TRBJ1-2, with D possibly matching TRBD1 (6 bases). Trimming shortened V by 5 bases and J by 2 bases, and 12 bases separated the two germline ends. In germline, CDR1 is SGHTA, CDR2 FQGNSA. The CDR3 covers 14 residues. The CDR3 sequence: CASSPRGQNYGYTF. CDR3 nucleotides: TGTGCCAGCAGCCCACGCGGACAGAACTATGGCTACACCTTC.

V usage is TRBV19 and J usage is TRBJ1-6, with D possibly matching TRBD1 (6 bases). Germline CDR1 is LNHDA and CDR2 is SQIVND (reference sequence). This CDR3 contains 15 residues. Trimming removed 6 bases at V and 5 bases at J, with 14 bases between. This chain's CDR3 is CASRPSGQNNSPLHF. CDR3 bases: TGTGCCAGTAGGCCTTCGGGACAAAATAATTCACCCCTCCACTTT.

The chain recombines TRBV27 with TRBJ2-7, with TRBD1 matching over 7 bases. CDR3 length: 15 amino acids. Germline trimming cut 6 bases from V and 0 bases from J; bases unmatched to any gene: 8. CDR1 is MNHEY and CDR2 is SMNVEV in the germline V gene (reference sequence). This chain's CDR3 is CASSTWDSRSYEQYF. CDR3 nucleotide sequence: TGTGCCAGCAGCACGTGGGACAGCCGCTCCTACGAGCAGTACTTC.

This chain links TRBV5-1 with TRBJ1-3; 7 nucleotides align to TRBD1. CDR1 and CDR2 (germline): SGHRS, YFSETQ. This CDR3 spans 15 amino acids. V trimming: 0 bases; J trimming: 2 bases; junction bases outside the gene matches: 2. The CDR3 reads CASSLETGPGNTIYF. The CDR3 DNA follows: TGCGCCAGCAGCTTGGAGACAGGGCCTGGAAACACCATATATTTT.

This clone was seen a few times. The chain couples TRBV7-2 to TRBJ1-2; no clear D. V lost 2 bases, J lost 0 bases, and 4 bases lay in between. The CDR3 contains 13 residues. From germline, CDR1 is SGHTA and CDR2 FQGNSA. The CDR3 nucleotides read TGTGCCAGCAGCTTACAATCTAACTATGGCTACACCTTC. Encoded protein: CASSLQSNYGYTF.

The chain links TRBV10-3 to TRBJ1-3; D perhaps matches TRBD1 (5 bases). CDR3 length equals 13 residues. Trimming stripped 4 bases from V and 2 bases from J, with 6 bases between. The germline gives CDR1 ENHRY, CDR2 SYGVKD. CDR3 nucleotide sequence: TGTGCCATCAGTGGCAGGGCTGGAAACACCATATATTTT. Protein: CAISGRAGNTIYF.